This T cell receptor (beta chain) is drawn from a study of cytomegalovirus exposure and HLA in healthy donors (dated by TCRdb to 2015 to 2018). General notes on the study: In an earlier analysis of under 750 of the donors, 276 Gb of sequence data and 90 million to 120 million unique TCR beta sequences from 150 million to 200 million T cells were reported. Approximately 310 gigabases of sequencing data and approximately 93 million unique TCR sequences were included in an early release covering roughly 600 HLA-typed donors. The genetic ancestry cluster associated with self-reported Caucasian donors included over 65% of the 398 genotyped donors. The study aimed to test whether signatures of past pathogen exposure could be identified by cataloging public T cell receptors. Using immunosequencing, the study profiled T cell repertoires from about 610 subjects and related those repertoires to cytomegalovirus serostatus. A separate validation cohort of 100 to 150 different subjects was used in addition to the 666-subject first cohort. The study combined high-throughput TCR immunosequencing, statistical association of individual TCRs with disease status, and machine learning to predict cytomegalovirus infection status. A later analysis re-analyzed previously published TCR beta repertoires from about 600 donors and added high-resolution HLA genotyping to study TCR occurrence patterns. The later analysis used no new phenotypic data to find candidate immune exposures, relying instead on TCR beta sequences and their occurrence across donors. In an earlier analysis of a few hundred of the donors, high-throughput TCR beta sequencing was used to judge whether each TCR beta V gene segment behaved as functional or pseudogenic. Alongside the repertoire data, information on donor age, sex, ethnicity and CMV serostatus was compiled. Genome-wide SNP genotypes for about 65% of the roughly 670 donors were used in a later genetic analysis, which treated that subset as a discovery cohort. All discovery cohort repertoires had been generated on a single sequencing platform. Class I and class II HLA loci were covered by the typing at four-digit resolution. The number of typed donors differed by locus: roughly 620-630 for A, B, C, DRB1 and DQB1; approximately 540 for DQA1; 606 for DPA1; and some 470 for DPB1. Five DR-DQ haplotypes were treated as single units for association and clustering because of strong linkage in the cohort. Across about 370 genotyped donors of the cohort, an average of about 240,000 unique TCR beta nucleotide sequences per donor were sequenced, and roughly 18% of those sequences were non-productive. Findings and caveats that apply to the study as a whole: Broadly in line with IMGT annotations, most TCR beta V segments showed up in productive rearrangements about 87% or about 30% of the time in an earlier analysis of around 550 of the donors. When HLA alleles, especially DR and DQ, strongly co-occurred, attributing TCR associations to individual alleles was difficult. Specific HLA alleles were associated with 15,000 to 20,000 TCR beta sequences at a false discovery rate of 0.05 in a later analysis. A further reported finding was that TCR beta sequences accurately predicted the HLA-A and HLA-B alleles for most subjects in the first cohort. A later analysis found that TCR association rates varied across HLA loci, with DRB1 alleles showing the most associated TCRs and HLA-C alleles the fewest. A cluster of highly shared sequence variants was judged likely to represent a technical artifact of the sequencing pipeline. V-gene and J-gene trimming of TCR beta chains was associated with a missense DCLRE1C variant in a later genetic analysis, and the association was replicated in an independent cohort. While some public TCRs were present in many individuals, most TCR sequences turned up only very rarely across donors. HLA typing was unavailable for some donors at each locus, so association tests used only the typed subset. Roughly uniform sequencing depth across donors was assumed in presence/absence analyses, although this assumption may not hold. It was suggested by the authors that the approach could potentially be generalized to other disease states and immunological phenotypes. Compared with the roughly 700-donor mean, donors in an Asian-associated ancestry cluster had fewer N-insertions in productive TCRs, according to a later genetic analysis. The study gave a list of 150 to 200 TCR beta chains associated with cytomegalovirus. Correlated functional status among segregating V segments might be attributable to linkage disequilibrium, but an unknown experimental factor could not be ruled out. Because counts were too low, around 17 rarely observed V segments, including chromosome 9 orphons, were left out of the earlier analysis of 587 of the donors. A later analysis reported that several top co-occurrence clusters appeared linked to parvovirus B19, influenza, CMV and Epstein-Barr virus. For the cohort, immune exposure information was limited to CMV serostatus. The cohort was sequenced for TCR beta chains only, and without alpha or paired-chain data the features that could be detected were limited. According to a later analysis, most CMV-associated TCR beta chains appeared to be HLA-restricted, and the HLA associations seemed to be driven largely by CMV exposure. A few of the identified cytomegalovirus-associated TCR beta chains were confirmed in vitro to be specific for cytomegalovirus antigens. In both the original and validation cohorts, the classifier was reported to diagnose cytomegalovirus status with high specificity and sensitivity. In a later analysis, HLA-associated TCR beta chains showed more clonal expansion and lower generation probabilities than non-associated chains that were equally common. Some IMGT-functional V segments, including TRBV6-2 and TRBV6-3, could not be distinguished by the 87-base-pair reads and were therefore excluded.

In total, roughly 710 healthy bone marrow donors made up the cohort. At the time of sampling, all cohort members were nominally healthy, though unrecorded immune exposures were likely present. The donor was CMV seronegative and was included in the group of several hundred seronegative cohort members. A peripheral blood sample was provided by each donor, and peripheral blood mononuclear cells were used for TCR beta sequencing. Genomic DNA was extracted from the blood cell samples with the Qiagen DNeasy Blood Extraction Kit. Comments on this clone: There is no known antigen for this receptor. Per-base quality was not reported, and no clone a single base away is much larger than it.

The library was built by means of the immunoSEQ multiplex PCR assay. A mixture of 60 forward primers for TCR Vbeta segments and 13 reverse primers for TCR Jbeta segments was used in the multiplex PCR. A multiplex PCR assay on genomic DNA amplified the CDR3 region of rearranged TCR beta genes. On the Illumina HiSeq System, the amplified TCR beta libraries were sequenced as 87-base-pair reads. In the original analysis: Across the 666 repertoires, a later analysis counted 80 million or so unique TCR beta chains, about 10 million of which were shared by at least two donors. Raw reads were error-corrected and collapsed into unique sequences with a nearest-neighbor algorithm that merged closely related sequences to remove PCR and sequencing errors. V, D and J gene segments were assigned by aligning CDR3 sequences to IMGT reference sequences. For a sequence to be retained, a match of at least six nucleotides to both a V gene segment and a J gene segment was required. A rearrangement was called productive if the CDR3 had no stop codons and remained in frame with V and J, and every other rearrangement was called non-productive. CDR3 was defined according to IMGT convention as the region running from the second conserved V-encoded cysteine to the conserved J-encoded phenylalanine. Sequences without an unambiguous match to a single V gene segment were excluded from the earlier analysis of about 600 of the donors. In an earlier analysis of approximately 590 of the donors, a V segment was called functional when productive rearrangements were above 56.7%, and segregating when the standard deviation between donors exceeded 5%. A statistical classification framework was developed to diagnose cytomegalovirus status using the catalog of TCR beta chain sequences. In a later analysis, TCR nucleotide sequences were compared against IMGT/GENE-DB human TR gene sequences so that V and J genes could be assigned. In a later analysis, CDR3 sequences and most-parsimonious VDJ recombination scenarios were assigned using the TCRdist pipeline. A later analysis defined each TCR beta chain by its CDR3 amino acid sequence plus V-gene family, and excluded reads lacking a unique V-gene family. As a way to deal with suspected cross-contamination and a sequencing artifact, a later analysis dropped 450 to 600 nucleotide sequences that were highly shared and had low generation probability. For each public chain, a later analysis derived a clonal expansion index from normalized ranks of inferred template counts within each repertoire. Generation probabilities in a later analysis came from a VDJ recombination model fitted to out-of-frame rearrangements, and those results were checked against IGoR. In a later analysis, hypergeometric tests were used to score TCR-TCR, TCR-HLA and TCR-CMV co-occurrence, with a repertoire-size bias correction applied to TCR pairs. False discovery rates were estimated in a later analysis by permuting HLA or CMV assignments 20 times. In a later analysis, co-occurring TCRs were grouped with DBSCAN, and TCRdist sequence similarity was added when clustering was performed within HLA-allele-positive subsets. Repertoires with fewer than 30,000 or more than 120,000 public chains, plus five repertoires with anomalous nucleotide sharing, were excluded from co-occurrence clustering. The immuneACCESS repertoire file appears here via TCRdb, limited to in-frame rearrangements. These files lack a portion of the clones; in checked studies, under half of the deficit traces to unresolved V genes, and the cause of the others is not known. V, J and clone size derive from that table, while D and trimming were established from the DNA sequence. The sample table shows about 160,000 clones, and about 81% are seen once. The leading ten clones occupy 1.5% to 2% of the sample.

The CDR3 runs 15 amino acids, cysteine and phenylalanine included. Kept here is only the CDR3 DNA, which spans 45 bases and is read in frame from base 1. For this chain, trimming is 5 bases at the V end and 5 bases at the J end, and the number of junction bases without a gene match is 11. The CDR1 and CDR2 encoded by the germline V gene (reference sequence) are MNHEY and SMNVEV. The clonotype originates from a woman in her late teens or twenties in good health and CMV-seronegative. Recombination joined TRBV27 with TRBJ1-2; TRBD1 matches 7 bases in the middle. Specimen: PBMCs. For the CDR3, the sequence is CASSAAAGQKYGYTF. The nucleotide sequence is TGTGCCAGCAGTGCCGCCGCGGGACAGAAATATGGCTACACCTTC.